Sequencing of this T cell receptor (beta chain) was carried out in a study of regulatory T cells in long-lasting Graves disease. The CDR3 is 15 residues long. Trimming removed 5 bases from V and 0 bases from J, with 14 bases in between. Germline CDR1 is SGHRS and CDR2 is YFSETQ. Described time point: newly diagnosed GD, antithyroid drugs for less than 3 months. Preparation of the TCR library used RNA extracted from PBMCs. This clonotype was picked up many times. Its cognate antigen is unknown. CDR3 regions were amplified by Arm-PCR using iRepertoire HTBI primers to build TCR beta libraries. In TCRdb, the multiplex PCR reads were re-called with MiXCR into one record per CDR3 protein. The sample lists 300,000 to 400,000 distinct CDR3 sequences, about a sixth seen once, with roughly 30% in the top ten. Study-level results: Segments TRBV28, TRBJ1-2 and TRBJ2-5 showed preferential usage in persistent disease.

This same sample was also taken into another study, of T cells in Graves' hyperthyroidism and ophthalmopathy.

Sample: peripheral blood mononuclear cells (PBMCs), taken at new diagnosis, from a patient treated with antithyroid drugs. The rearrangement links TRBV5-1 to TRBJ1-1, with D unclear. The clonotype was recovered from a man in his forties with Graves disease. The CDR3 coding sequence is TGCGCCAGCAGACTCGAGGCGGCCTTGAACACTGAAGCTTTCTTT. Its translation: CASRLEAALNTEAFF.